These T cell receptor beta chains were read from a single sample in a study of siplizumab effects on memory and regulatory T cells. Sequenced by immunoSEQ multiplex PCR; TCRdb stores in-frame clones only, minus some. The table records 90,000 to 120,000 clones, about 90% of them present only once. The sample taken for sequencing was CD4+ T cells sorted from blood. The receptors originated from a human donor in good health. Some clones in this sample may be carry-over from other donors' samples. CDR3s include the opening cysteine and the closing phenylalanine or tryptophan. A D gene is named only where the DNA matches it firmly. Clone size, where shown, is once, few, many, or a class for clones that have expanded.

j_gene	abundance	v_gene	d_gene	CDR3nt	CDR3aa
TRBJ2-1	.	TRBV7-3	TRBD2	TGTGCCAGCAGCCCGCGGCTAGCGGAGTACAATGAGCAGTTCTTC	CASSPRLAEYNEQFF
TRBJ2-5	.	TRBV6-5	.	TGTGCCAGCAGTTACTCAACGAGACAAGAGACCCAGTACTTC	CASSYSTRQETQYF
TRBJ2-3	few	TRBV6-5	TRBD2	TGTGCCAGCAGTTACGGCGGGAGCGTGGATACGCAGTATTTT	CASSYGGSVDTQYF
TRBJ2-3	.	TRBV28	.	TGTGCCAGCAAACCTGAGACTAGAAGCACAGATACGCAGTATTTT	CASKPETRSTDTQYF
TRBJ1-4	few	TRBV30	.	TGTGCCTGGAGTAGAGAGACTTCGACTAATGAAAAACTGTTTTTT	CAWSRETSTNEKLFF
TRBJ2-3	once	TRBV19	.	TGTGCCAGTGGATCATCGGCAGATACGCAGTATTTT	CASGSSADTQYF
TRBJ2-1	.	TRBV6-5	.	TGTGCCAGCAGTTACTCTCGTCGAACCGCAGCAAGGGAGCAGTTCTTC	CASSYSRRTAAREQFF
TRBJ2-3	few	TRBV5-4	.	TGTGCCAGCAGCCCGGGTGAGGGTAGCGGCACAGATACGCAGTATTTT	CASSPGEGSGTDTQYF
TRBJ2-7	few	TRBV10-1	TRBD2	TGCGCCAGCAGCCGGGAGGTAAGAGGGGAGCAGTACTTC	CASSREVRGEQYF
TRBJ2-7	.	TRBV6-1	TRBD1	TGTGCCAGTGAGACGGCCGGGACAGGGGGCTACGAGCAGTACTTC	CASETAGTGGYEQYF
TRBJ1-1	.	TRBV12-1	.	TGTGCCAGCAGCTTTGATCTTTCCCAGGAGAGGAACACTGAAGCTTTCTTT	CASSFDLSQERNTEAFF
TRBJ2-5	.	TRBV28	.	TGTGCCAGCAGTTTTCAAGGTTCTCCCTCCGAAGAGACCCAGTACTTC	CASSFQGSPSEETQYF
TRBJ2-1	.	TRBV4-1	.	TGCGCCAGCAGCCAGATTATACACACCTCCTACAATGAGCAGTTCTTC	CASSQIIHTSYNEQFF
TRBJ1-2	.	TRBV6-5	.	TGTGCCAGCAGTTACGACAGTTATAACTATGGCTACACCTTC	CASSYDSYNYGYTF
TRBJ2-1	.	TRBV20-1	.	TGCAGTGGGGACTCTTACAATGAGCAGTTCTTC	CSGDSYNEQFF
TRBJ2-3	.	TRBV19	TRBD2	TGTGCCAGTACCTCTCCTGGGAGGGGCCCAGATACGCAGTATTTT	CASTSPGRGPDTQYF
TRBJ2-5	.	TRBV5-6	TRBD2	TGTGCCAGCAGCTATACCGGGACTAGGTTGTTGGAGACCCAGTACTTC	CASSYTGTRLLETQYF
TRBJ2-7	.	TRBV4-2	TRBD2	TGTGCCAGCAGCCGGCAAGGAGGGACTAGCGGGATTCTAAGGGTTTACGAGCAGTACTTC	CASSRQGGTSGILRVYEQYF
TRBJ1-5	.	TRBV19	TRBD1	TGTGCCAGTAGAATGACAGGGTACGGTCAGCCCCAGCATTTT	CASRMTGYGQPQHF
TRBJ1-1	.	TRBV5-5	TRBD1	TGTGCCAGCAGCTACCGGACAGGGGATAGGTACACTGAAGCTTTCTTT	CASSYRTGDRYTEAFF
TRBJ2-3	.	TRBV6-5	.	TGTGCCAGCAGTCATGACGGAGCCTACACAGATACGCAGTATTTT	CASSHDGAYTDTQYF
TRBJ2-7	.	TRBV2	TRBD2	TGTGCCAGCAGTGTAACTAGCGGGAGGGCCAACGAGCAGTACTTC	CASSVTSGRANEQYF
TRBJ2-1	.	TRBV4-2	.	TGTGCCAGCAGCCAGGAAAGGAGTGACTCCTACAATGAGCAGTTCTTC	CASSQERSDSYNEQFF
TRBJ2-1	.	TRBV11-2	.	TGTGCCAGCAGCTTAGGGGACTCCTACAATGAGCAGTTCTTC	CASSLGDSYNEQFF
TRBJ2-5	.	TRBV11-3	.	TGTGCCAGCAGCCCAGGGCTACGAGAGACCCAGTACTTC	CASSPGLRETQYF
TRBJ2-7	.	TRBV18	.	TGTGCCAGCTCACCAGCGGGGCAGACGAACTACGAGCAGTACTTC	CASSPAGQTNYEQYF